The 24 T cell receptor beta chains listed next were all sequenced from one sample in a study of T cells in narcolepsy. Sequencing was performed with immunoSEQ multiplex PCR; in TCRdb, only in-frame clones are kept and a portion is missing. The sample records some 30,000 clones, more than 70% being singletons. The material sequenced was memory (CD45RA-) CD4+ T cells from blood. The source is a human donor in good health.

The sample holds a few counts of this clone. The rearrangement uses TRBV5-1 and TRBJ2-7; 8 bases are a match to TRBD2. V was clipped by 4 bases and J by 1 base; unmatched bases: 4. CDR1 and CDR2 from the germline V gene are SGHRS and YFSETQ. The CDR3 extends over 14 amino acids. The CDR3 sequence: CASSRRGESYEQYF. The CDR3 nucleotides read TGCGCCAGCAGCAGGCGGGGGGAGTCCTACGAGCAGTACTTC.

The chain combines TRBV30 with TRBJ1-3, with 7 nucleotides matching TRBD1. Germline CDR1 and CDR2: GTSNPN and SVGIG (reference sequence). The V segment lost 3 bases and the J segment 4 bases; nucleotides outside the gene matches: 6. The CDR3 totals 14 residues. The CDR3 reads CAWRGDSYGNTIYF. CDR3 in DNA: TGTGCCTGGAGGGGGGACAGTTACGGAAACACCATATATTTT.

This chain joins TRBV27 and TRBJ2-3; D gene uncertain. V was cut by 4 bases and J by 2 bases, with 4 bases left in between. The germline gives CDR1 MNHEY, CDR2 SMNVEV (reference sequence). The CDR3 spans 12 residues. The DNA of the CDR3 is TGTGCCAGCAGTTCAGCCACAGATACGCAGTATTTT. Amino acids: CASSSATDTQYF.

The chain is built from TRBV19 and TRBJ1-3; 7 nucleotides match TRBD1. The CDR3 contains 14 residues. Losses at the gene ends were 7 bases for V and 3 bases for J; bases not matched to a gene: 6. The germline V gene encodes CDR1 LNHDA and CDR2 SQIVND (reference sequence). CDR3 sequence (DNA): TGTGCCAGTACACCAGACAGGGATGGAAACACCATATATTTT. Its translation is CASTPDRDGNTIYF.

This clone was recorded only once. The chain has TRBV5-5 and TRBJ1-5; 7 bases map to TRBD1. The trim removed 4 bases at V and 2 bases at J, leaving 3 bases unmatched. Germline V lookup: CDR1 SGHKS, CDR2 YYEKEE (reference sequence). There are 14 residues in the CDR3. As DNA, the CDR3 is TGTGCCAGCAGCCCCACAGGGGGCAATCAGCCCCAGCATTTT. Translation gives CASSPTGGNQPQHF. Based on the CDR3 plus reference TRBV5-5 and TRBJ1-5, the full variable domain is DAGVTQSPTHLIKTRGQQVTLRCSPISGHKSVSWYQQVLGQGPQFIFQYYEKEERGRGNFPDRFSARQFPNYSSELNVNALLLGDSALYLCASSPTGGNQPQHFGDGTRLSIL.

This chain links TRBV19 with TRBJ2-2; TRBD2 matches 9 bases. Looked up from germline, CDR1 is LNHDA and CDR2 is SQIVND (reference sequence). The CDR3 sequence is 16 residues long. The V and J ends lost 8 bases and 0 bases, in that order; junction bases with no gene match: 7. The CDR3 DNA reads as TGTGCCAGTCTCGGCGGGAGGGAGACGAACACCGGGGAGCTGTTTTTT. This codes for CASLGGRETNTGELFF.

Only a few counts were recorded for this clone. The gene calls are TRBV28 and TRBJ2-7, with TRBD2 identical over 9 bases. The CDR3 extends over 14 amino acids. V shed 6 bases, J shed 0 bases, and the junction held 3 bases outside the gene matches. Per the germline V gene, CDR1 is MDHEN and CDR2 is SYDVKM. CDR3 nucleotide sequence: TGTGCCAGCAGGCGGGGGGGGAACTCCTACGAGCAGTACTTC. Translating it yields CASRRGGNSYEQYF. Looking up the rest from reference TRBV28 and TRBJ2-7 gives the full variable domain: DVKVTQSSRYLVKRTGEKVFLECVQDMDHENMFWYRQDPGLGLRLIYFSYDVKMKEKGDIPEGYSVSREKKERFSLILESASTNQTSMYLCASRRGGNSYEQYFGPGTRLTVT.

The J gene is TRBJ1-1, the V gene TRBV18; D unclear. Germline CDR1 is KGHSH and CDR2 is LQKENI. This CDR3 is built from 17 residues. V shed 0 bases and J shed 1 base, with 15 bases lying between them. CDR3 residues: CASSPPNSGVWNTEAFF. In DNA, the CDR3 is TGTGCCAGCTCACCACCTAATTCAGGTGTCTGGAACACTGAAGCTTTCTTT.

This clone has just one count. The chain carries TRBV6-1 and TRBJ1-3, with D possibly being TRBD1 (6 bases). V gave up 4 bases and J gave up 0 bases, with 10 bases separating them. Germline loops: CDR1 MNHNS, CDR2 SASEGT. This CDR3 spans 15 amino acids. CDR3 coding DNA: TGTGCCAGCAGTGGTAGGACAGACTCTGGAAACACCATATATTTT. Protein sequence: CASSGRTDSGNTIYF.

This chain joins TRBV5-8 and TRBJ2-5; TRBD1 or TRBD2 may be the D gene (6 bases each). Germline CDR1 reads SGHTS; CDR2 reads YDEGEE. V gave up 0 bases and J gave up 2 bases, with 17 bases separating them. The CDR3 has 17 amino acids. The CDR3 region is CASSLDFGGRGQETQYF. CDR3 bases: TGTGCCAGCAGCTTGGATTTTGGGGGGCGAGGACAAGAGACCCAGTACTTC. Looking up the rest from reference TRBV5-8 and TRBJ2-5 gives the full variable domain: EAGVTQSPTHLIKTRGQQATLRCSPISGHTSVYWYQQALGLGLQFLLWYDEGEERNRGNFPPRFSGRQFPNYSSELNVNALELEDSALYLCASSLDFGGRGQETQYFGPGTRLLVL.

This rearrangement joins TRBV19 to TRBJ2-6; maybe TRBD2 (7 bases). The V and J ends lost 5 bases and 2 bases respectively, with 13 bases between them. There are 16 residues in the CDR3. The germline V gene encodes CDR1 LNHDA and CDR2 SQIVND (reference sequence). For the CDR3, the DNA is TGTGCCAGTAGTCACCAAGGGGGGGCTGGGGCCAACGTCCTGACTTTC. Residues: CASSHQGGAGANVLTF.

This clone was seen only a few times. This chain connects TRBV7-2 to TRBJ2-5; no reliable D call. The V end lost 5 bases, the J end lost 5 bases, and 6 bases lay between the germline ends. CDR3 length: 11 amino acids. Germline V gives CDR1 SGHTA, CDR2 FQGNSA. The CDR3 loop is CASSLLETQYF. The CDR3 DNA follows: TGTGCCAGCAGCCTGTTGGAGACCCAGTACTTC.

The chain combines TRBV11-2 with TRBJ1-1, with TRBD1 identical over 7 bases. Germline assignment: CDR1 SGHAT and CDR2 FQNNGV. This CDR3 spans 17 amino acids. V shed 5 bases and J 0 bases; nucleotides not matched to a gene: 12. CDR3 nucleotide sequence: TGTGCCAGCAGCCCTGGACAGGTTCCGGTAGTGAACACTGAAGCTTTCTTT. Translation: CASSPGQVPVVNTEAFF. Supplemented by reference TRBV11-2 and TRBJ1-1, the full variable domain reads EAGVAQSPRYKIIEKRQSVAFWCNPISGHATLYWYQQILGQGPKLLIQFQNNGVVDDSQLPKDRFSAERLKGVDSTLKIQPAKLEDSAVYLCASSPGQVPVVNTEAFFGQGTRLTVV.

V is TRBV4-1 and J is TRBJ1-6; D gene unclear. Germline-derived CDR1 and CDR2 are MGHRA and YSYEKL. The CDR3 is 13 residues long. Trimming removed 5 bases at V and 10 bases at J, with 12 bases between. Written as DNA, the CDR3 is TGCGCCAGCAGCTCCCCGGGTGGATCACCCCTCCACTTT. This codes for CASSSPGGSPLHF.

A single count supports this clone. J is TRBJ2-7 and V is TRBV11-2; D remains ambiguous. CDR3 length: 13 amino acids. Per the germline V gene, CDR1 is SGHAT and CDR2 is FQNNGV. The V gene lost 3 bases and the J gene lost 3 bases, with 9 bases spanning the gap. The CDR3 bases are TGTGCCAGCAGCTTCGCCCAGAGCTACGAGCAGTACTTC. This sequence encodes CASSFAQSYEQYF.

This clone was seen a few times. The CDR3 sequence is CSVVRNTEAFF. The CDR3, as DNA: TGCAGCGTTGTGCGGAACACTGAAGCTTTCTTT. The rearrangement uses TRBV29-1 and TRBJ1-1; D ambiguous. Per germline, CDR1 SQVTM and CDR2 ANQGSEA. This CDR3 comprises 11 residues. V was cut by 4 bases and J by 1 base, with 4 bases left in between. Supplemented by reference TRBV29-1 and TRBJ1-1, the full variable domain reads SAVISQKPSRDICQRGTSLTIQCQVDSQVTMMFWYRQQPGQSLTLIATANQGSEATYESGFVIDKFPISRPNLTFSTLTVSNMSPEDSSIYLCSVVRNTEAFFGQGTRLTVV.

V usage is TRBV7-2 and J usage is TRBJ1-1; possibly TRBD1 for D (6 bases). V was shortened by 1 base and J by 10 bases, with 13 bases between the two germline ends. This CDR3 region has 13 residues. Germline loops: CDR1 SGHTA, CDR2 FQGNSA. Here the CDR3 reads CASSLERDIGAFF. CDR3 nucleotides: TGTGCCAGCAGCTTAGAACGGGACATCGGAGCTTTCTTT.

The chain employs TRBV29-1 and TRBJ1-6, with D possibly being TRBD1 (6 bases). CDR3 length equals 18 residues. Germline CDR1 SQVTM, CDR2 ANQGSEA. With 7 bases removed from V and 14 bases from J, the gap between germline ends came to 36 bases. The CDR3 DNA follows: TGCAGCGACCCCGAAGATAATCAAACAAAGACAGGCCGTTCGGCCCTCCACTTT. Amino acid sequence: CSDPEDNQTKTGRSALHF.

This CDR3 reads CASSPRTAYGYTF. CDR3 sequence (DNA): TGTGCCAGCAGCCCACGGACTGCTTATGGCTACACCTTC. This chain connects TRBV11-2 to TRBJ1-2; D unresolved. Trimming left V 5 bases short and J 5 bases short, with 12 bases between. The CDR3 spans 13 residues. Germline V gene lookup returns CDR1 SGHAT and CDR2 FQNNGV.

V gene TRBV5-1 combines with J gene TRBJ1-2; 7 bases match TRBD1. Germline assignment: CDR1 SGHRS and CDR2 YFSETQ. The CDR3 spans 15 residues. V trimming: 3 bases; J trimming: 6 bases; junction bases outside the gene matches: 11. CDR3 DNA sequence: TGCGCCAGCAGCTCTCAACCCCAGGGGGGGGATGGCTACACCTTC. Translated: CASSSQPQGGDGYTF.

The chain recombines TRBV2 with TRBJ1-5; D is uncertain. Germline CDR1 is SNHLY and CDR2 is FYNNEI. The CDR3 loop spans 15 amino acids. V lost 1 base to trimming and J lost 2 bases, with 9 bases between them. CDR3 sequence (DNA): TGTGCCAGCAGTGAAGTTGATTTTGGCAATCAGCCCCAGCATTTT. It codes for CASSEVDFGNQPQHF. The full variable domain, in which reference TRBV2 and TRBJ1-5 provide the parts outside the CDR3, is EPEVTQTPSHQVTQMGQEVILRCVPISNHLYFYWYRQILGQKVEFLVSFYNNEISEKSEIFDDQFSVERPDGSNFTLKIRSTKLEDSAMYFCASSEVDFGNQPQHFGDGTRLSIL.

The chain joins TRBV30 to TRBJ1-1; possibly TRBD1 for D (6 bases). The germline CDR1 and CDR2 sequences are GTSNPN and SVGIG (reference sequence). This CDR3 is built from 15 residues. V was trimmed by 0 bases and J by 2 bases, leaving 13 bases between them. The CDR3 loop is CAWSVWGARNTEAFF. In DNA, the CDR3 is TGTGCCTGGAGTGTTTGGGGGGCGCGAAACACTGAAGCTTTCTTT.

This clone was found a few times. The CDR3 coding sequence is TGTGCCAGCAGTGTCGGAGGCGGGAGCGCTGAAGCTTTCTTT. Amino acid sequence: CASSVGGGSAEAFF. The genes are TRBV6-1 and TRBJ1-1, with D unclear. With 4 bases removed from V and 6 bases from J, the gap between germline ends came to 15 bases. The CDR3 runs 14 residues. Germline CDR1 is MNHNS and CDR2 is SASEGT.

The chain links TRBV30 to TRBJ2-7; TRBD1 agrees at 9 bases. Per germline, CDR1 GTSNPN and CDR2 SVGIG (reference sequence). Trimming cost V 2 bases and J 5 bases; bases outside gene matches: 4. This CDR3 has 13 residues. The CDR3, as DNA: TGTGCCTGGAGTAAGGACAGGGGTAACGAGCAGTACTTC. This translates into CAWSKDRGNEQYF.